The rows below give T cell receptor beta chains drawn from one sample of a study of blood T cell repertoires in COVID-19. Assay: immunoSEQ multiplex PCR; the TCRdb copy retains only in-frame clones and omits some. The sample consists of 380,000 or so clones, about 90% of them appearing once. The specimen was PBMCs or T cells enriched from blood (not recorded which). The receptors originated from a man aged 30 to 45 who had recovered from COVID-19. CDR3s include the opening cysteine and the closing phenylalanine or tryptophan. A D gene is named only where the DNA matches it firmly.

TRBJ1-1 TRBV6-5 - CASSYSLNTEAFF
TRBJ1-1 TRBV10-3 - CAISDSGRDTEAFF
TRBJ1-2 TRBV18 TRBD1 CASSPLGQGHGYTF
TRBJ2-5 TRBV11-2 TRBD1 CASSYGQGRETQYF
TRBJ2-7 TRBV7-9 - CASSPRGHEQYF
TRBJ1-2 TRBV9 TRBD1 CASSPWTGGRSNYGYTF
TRBJ1-3 TRBV5-1 - CASSGGFLSSGNTIYF
TRBJ2-7 TRBV7-2 - CASSGPGWQSHEQYF
TRBJ1-1 TRBV18 - CASSPRWGGDTEAFF
TRBJ2-1 TRBV7-2 TRBD2 CASSLALAGGNEQFF
TRBJ1-3 TRBV3-1/TRBV3-2 - CASSQNRAPGNTIYF
TRBJ2-1 TRBV3-1/TRBV3-2 TRBD2 CASSPPTSGGVYEQFF
TRBJ2-3 TRBV5-1 - CASSDPRAEGTDTQYF
TRBJ2-1 TRBV18 TRBD2 CASSPGGLNEQFF
TRBJ1-5 TRBV5-4 TRBD1 CASSLTGGVSNQPQHF
TRBJ1-3 TRBV4-3 - CASSQVAEAGNTIYF
TRBJ1-6 TRBV5-1 - CASSRWAGDNSPLHF
TRBJ1-5 TRBV27 - CASSWGGSNQPQHF
TRBJ1-1 TRBV5-1 - CASSLGGQDEAFF
TRBJ1-5 TRBV4-2 TRBD1 CASSRGQDQPQHF
TRBJ2-7 TRBV30 TRBD1 CAWSLGQGLDEQYF
TRBJ1-4 TRBV27 - CASMGGSNEKLFF
TRBJ2-3 TRBV7-2 TRBD2 CASSLGLSTDTQYF
TRBJ1-4 TRBV23-1 TRBD1 CASSQSWQGAGEKLFF
TRBJ2-1 TRBV29-1 TRBD1 CSDRDRVGEEFF
TRBJ1-1 TRBV7-9 TRBD1 CASSRTGNFGTEAFF
TRBJ2-5 TRBV12-5 TRBD2 CASGLVMGGVETQYF
TRBJ1-1 TRBV5-1 - CASSWLQGTEAFF
TRBJ1-5 TRBV30 TRBD1 CAWSATDRVRQPQHF
TRBJ2-7 TRBV14 - CASSHLTTNYEQYF
TRBJ2-1 TRBV5-1 - CASSLGGGNNNEQFF
TRBJ2-2 TRBV27 - CASSLRGFNTGELFF
TRBJ1-1 TRBV18 - CASSPGKSGVGTEAFF
TRBJ1-5 TRBV12-3/TRBV12-4 - CASSLQVDQPQHF
TRBJ2-1 TRBV10-3 TRBD2 CAISGGGKSSYNEQFF
TRBJ2-1 TRBV7-2 TRBD1 CASSLSGQGNNEQFF
TRBJ1-2 TRBV4-2 TRBD1 CASSHNDRVTTF
TRBJ2-7 TRBV6-5 TRBD1 CASSTRTGEQYF
TRBJ1-2 TRBV2 - CASSEGGTSYGYTF
TRBJ2-7 TRBV7-8 - CASSPGEGDYEQYF
TRBJ1-6 TRBV6-5 - CASSYGSSTSPLHF
TRBJ1-3 TRBV9 - CASSGGGSPSSGNTIYF
TRBJ2-7 TRBV29-1 TRBD2 CSALLAGAFLSYEQYF
TRBJ1-3 TRBV10-3 TRBD1 CAITWTGGFSGNTIYF
TRBJ1-1 TRBV13 - CASSSYNTEAFF
TRBJ1-1 TRBV10-3 - CAISGAHETEAFF
TRBJ2-7 TRBV30 TRBD1 CAYLPGSQGAGEQYF
TRBJ1-5 TRBV19 - CASRNSIRQGNQPQHF
TRBJ1-1 TRBV27 TRBD1 CASSSRGPTEAFF
TRBJ1-2 TRBV5-1 TRBD1 CASSRGPNYGYTF
TRBJ1-2 TRBV4-3 - CASSQVVAGVYGYTF
TRBJ2-1 TRBV27 TRBD1 CASSPRGQGAVLSSYNEQFF
TRBJ2-7 TRBV18 TRBD1 CASSPGQGRFEQYF
TRBJ2-1 TRBV10-2 - CASTRGAGNEQFF
TRBJ2-6 TRBV6-6 TRBD1 CASNQGAGSGANVLTF
TRBJ1-2 TRBV30 - CAWRGLAGENYGYTF
TRBJ1-6 TRBV7-9 - CASSLTPGMDSPLHF
TRBJ2-1 TRBV5-1 - CASSLGSLDSYNEQFF
TRBJ2-1 TRBV30 TRBD2 CAWKFDGASGGNNEQFF
TRBJ1-4 TRBV10-3 - CAISRGLNEKLFF